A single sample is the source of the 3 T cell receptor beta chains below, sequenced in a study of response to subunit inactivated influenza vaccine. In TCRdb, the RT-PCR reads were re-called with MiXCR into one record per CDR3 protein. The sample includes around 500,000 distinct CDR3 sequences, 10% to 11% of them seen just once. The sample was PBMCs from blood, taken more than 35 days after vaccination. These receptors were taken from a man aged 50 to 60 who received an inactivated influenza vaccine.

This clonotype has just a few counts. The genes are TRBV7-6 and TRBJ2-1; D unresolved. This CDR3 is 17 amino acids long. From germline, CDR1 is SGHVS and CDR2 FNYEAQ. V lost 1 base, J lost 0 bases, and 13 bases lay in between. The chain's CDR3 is CASSLEPNIGSYNEQFF. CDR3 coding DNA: TGTGCCAGCAGCTTAGAGCCAAACATAGGCTCCTACAATGAGCAGTTCTTC. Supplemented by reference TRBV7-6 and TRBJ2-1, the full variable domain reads GAGVSQSPRYKVTKRGQDVALRCDPISGHVSLYWYRQALGQGPEFLTYFNYEAQQDKSGLPNDRFSAERPEGSISTLTIQRTEQRDSAMYRCASSLEPNIGSYNEQFFGPGTRLTVL.

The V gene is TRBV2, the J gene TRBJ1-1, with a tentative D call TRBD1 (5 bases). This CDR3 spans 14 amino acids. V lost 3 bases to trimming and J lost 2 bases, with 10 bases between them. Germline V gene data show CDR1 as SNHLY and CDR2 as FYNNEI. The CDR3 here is CASSEIQGNTEAFF. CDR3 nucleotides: TGTGCCAGCAGTGAGATCCAGGGAAACACTGAAGCTTTCTTT.

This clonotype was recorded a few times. CDR3 nucleotides: TGCGCCAGCAGCCAGACGCGTTGGGACTACCCCTACAATGAGCAGTTCTTC. It is translated as CASSQTRWDYPYNEQFF. The gene calls are TRBV5-1 and TRBJ2-1, with 7 positions matching TRBD2. Germline-derived CDR1 and CDR2 are SGHRS and YFSETQ. The CDR3 totals 17 residues. V gave up 4 bases and J gave up 2 bases; unmatched junction bases: 12.